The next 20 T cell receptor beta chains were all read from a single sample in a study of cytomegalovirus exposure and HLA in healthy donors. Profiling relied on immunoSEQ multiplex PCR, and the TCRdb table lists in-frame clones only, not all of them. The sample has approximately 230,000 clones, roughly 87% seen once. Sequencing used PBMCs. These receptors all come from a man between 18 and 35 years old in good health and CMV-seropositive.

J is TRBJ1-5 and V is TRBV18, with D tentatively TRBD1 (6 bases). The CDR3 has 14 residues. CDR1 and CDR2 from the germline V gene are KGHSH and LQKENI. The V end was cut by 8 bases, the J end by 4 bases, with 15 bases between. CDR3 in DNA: TGTGCCAGCCGGAGGACCGGGACAAATCAGCCCCAGCATTTT. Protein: CASRRTGTNQPQHF.

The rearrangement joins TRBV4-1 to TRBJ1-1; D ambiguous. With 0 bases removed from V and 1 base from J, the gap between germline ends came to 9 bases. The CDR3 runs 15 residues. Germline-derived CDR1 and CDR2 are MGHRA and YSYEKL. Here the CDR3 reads CASSQDGGSNTEAFF. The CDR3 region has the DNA TGCGCCAGCAGCCAAGATGGAGGGTCGAACACTGAAGCTTTCTTT.

CDR3 bases: TGTGCCAGCAGTTACAGGGAAGATAGTGGCTACACCTTC. Translated: CASSYREDSGYTF. V usage is TRBV6-5 and J usage is TRBJ1-2, with D uncertain. Germline CDR1 is MNHEY and CDR2 is SVGAGI. This CDR3 is 13 amino acids long. V lost 2 bases and J 7 bases, leaving 11 bases between the germline ends.

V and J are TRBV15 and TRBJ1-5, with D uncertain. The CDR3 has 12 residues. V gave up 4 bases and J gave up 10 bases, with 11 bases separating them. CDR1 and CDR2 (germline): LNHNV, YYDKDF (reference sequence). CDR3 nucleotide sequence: TGTGCCACCAGCAAACAGCTAGGTCCCCAGCATTTT. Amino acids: CATSKQLGPQHF. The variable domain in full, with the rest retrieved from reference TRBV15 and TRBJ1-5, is DAMVIQNPRYQVTQFGKPVTLSCSQTLNHNVMYWYQQKSSQAPKLLFHYYDKDFNNEADTPDNFQSRRPNTSFCFLDIRSPGLGDTAMYLCATSKQLGPQHFGDGTRLSIL.

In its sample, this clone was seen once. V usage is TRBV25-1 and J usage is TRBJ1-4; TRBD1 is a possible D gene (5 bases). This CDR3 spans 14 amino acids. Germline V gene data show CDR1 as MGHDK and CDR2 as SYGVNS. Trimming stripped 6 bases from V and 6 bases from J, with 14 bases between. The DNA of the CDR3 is TGTGCCAGCAGAGGACACACACGGGATGAAAAACTGTTTTTT. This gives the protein CASRGHTRDEKLFF.

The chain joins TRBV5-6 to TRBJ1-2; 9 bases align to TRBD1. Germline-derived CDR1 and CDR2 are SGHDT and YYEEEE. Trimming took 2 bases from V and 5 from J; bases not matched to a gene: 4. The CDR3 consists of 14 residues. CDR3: CASSLLDRGYGYTF. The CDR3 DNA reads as TGTGCCAGCAGCTTACTAGACAGGGGGTATGGCTACACCTTC. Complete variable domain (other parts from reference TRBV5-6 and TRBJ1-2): DAGVTQSPTHLIKTRGQQVTLRCSPKSGHDTVSWYQQALGQGPQFIFQYYEEEERQRGNFPDRFSGHQFPNYSSELNVNALLLGDSALYLCASSLLDRGYGYTFGSGTRLTVV.

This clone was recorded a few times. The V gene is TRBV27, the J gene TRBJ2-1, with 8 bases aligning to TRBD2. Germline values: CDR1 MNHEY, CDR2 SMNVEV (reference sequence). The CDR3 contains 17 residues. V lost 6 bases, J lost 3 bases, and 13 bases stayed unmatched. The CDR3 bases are TGTGCCAGCAGGTCAGACGGGACTAGGGGACTCTACAATGAGCAGTTCTTC. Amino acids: CASRSDGTRGLYNEQFF.

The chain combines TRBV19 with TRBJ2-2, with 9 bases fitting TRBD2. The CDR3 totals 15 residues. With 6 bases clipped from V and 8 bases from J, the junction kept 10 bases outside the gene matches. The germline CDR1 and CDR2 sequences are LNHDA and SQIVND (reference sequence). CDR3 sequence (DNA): TGTGCCAGTAGGAAACCGGGACTAGCAGTGGGGGAGCTGTTTTTT. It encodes CASRKPGLAVGELFF.

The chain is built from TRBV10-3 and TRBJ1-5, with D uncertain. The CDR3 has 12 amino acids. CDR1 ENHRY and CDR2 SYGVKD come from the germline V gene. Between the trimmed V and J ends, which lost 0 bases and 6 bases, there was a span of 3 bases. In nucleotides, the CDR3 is TGTGCCATCAGTGAGTCTGGTCAGCCCCAGCATTTT. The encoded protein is CAISESGQPQHF.

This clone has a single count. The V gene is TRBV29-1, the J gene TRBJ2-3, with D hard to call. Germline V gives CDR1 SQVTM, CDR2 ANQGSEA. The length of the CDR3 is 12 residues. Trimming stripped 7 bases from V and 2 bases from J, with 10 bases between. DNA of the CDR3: TGCAGCGCCCGGACGACCACAGATACGCAGTATTTT. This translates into CSARTTTDTQYF.

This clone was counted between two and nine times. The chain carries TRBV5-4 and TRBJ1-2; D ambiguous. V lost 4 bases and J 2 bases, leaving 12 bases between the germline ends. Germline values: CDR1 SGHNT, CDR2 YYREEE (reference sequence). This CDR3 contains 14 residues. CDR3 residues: CASSPRRENYGYTF. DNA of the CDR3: TGTGCCAGCAGCCCGCGGCGGGAGAACTATGGCTACACCTTC. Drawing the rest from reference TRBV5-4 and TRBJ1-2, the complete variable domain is ETGVTQSPTHLIKTRGQQVTLRCSSQSGHNTVSWYQQALGQGPQFIFQYYREEENGRGNFPPRFSGLQFPNYSSELNVNALELDDSALYLCASSPRRENYGYTFGSGTRLTVV.

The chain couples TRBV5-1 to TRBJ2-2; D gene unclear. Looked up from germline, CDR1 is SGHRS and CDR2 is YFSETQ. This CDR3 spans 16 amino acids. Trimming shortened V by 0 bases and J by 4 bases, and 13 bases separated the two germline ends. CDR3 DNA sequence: TGCGCCAGCAGCTTGGCCTTAGGAGTCCCCACCGGGGAGCTGTTTTTT. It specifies CASSLALGVPTGELFF.

As DNA, the CDR3 is TGTGCCAGCAGCTTACCGGGGGCGTCTGGGGCCAACGTCCTGACTTTC. Its translation: CASSLPGASGANVLTF. This sequence joins TRBV11-2 and TRBJ2-6, with D perhaps given as TRBD1 or TRBD2 (6 bases each). Germline values: CDR1 SGHAT, CDR2 FQNNGV. This CDR3 comprises 16 residues. Trimming pared 2 bases from V and 1 base from J, leaving 9 bases between. The full variable domain, in which reference TRBV11-2 and TRBJ2-6 provide the parts outside the CDR3, is EAGVAQSPRYKIIEKRQSVAFWCNPISGHATLYWYQQILGQGPKLLIQFQNNGVVDDSQLPKDRFSAERLKGVDSTLKIQPAKLEDSAVYLCASSLPGASGANVLTFGAGSRLTVL.

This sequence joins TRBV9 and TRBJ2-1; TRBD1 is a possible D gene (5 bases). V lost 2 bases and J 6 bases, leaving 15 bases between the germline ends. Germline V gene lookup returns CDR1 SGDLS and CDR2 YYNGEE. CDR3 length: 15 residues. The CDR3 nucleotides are TGTGCCAGCAGCGTCGGTCCCAAGGGGTCCAATGAGCAGTTCTTC. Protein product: CASSVGPKGSNEQFF.

CDR3 in amino acids: CAISEQAGTEAFF. Written as DNA, the CDR3 is TGTGCCATCAGTGAACAGGCGGGCACTGAAGCTTTCTTT. J is TRBJ1-1 and V is TRBV10-3, with D perhaps TRBD1 (5 bases). Trimming stripped 3 bases from V and 4 bases from J, with 9 bases between. Germline V gene data show CDR1 as ENHRY and CDR2 as SYGVKD. The CDR3 consists of 13 residues.

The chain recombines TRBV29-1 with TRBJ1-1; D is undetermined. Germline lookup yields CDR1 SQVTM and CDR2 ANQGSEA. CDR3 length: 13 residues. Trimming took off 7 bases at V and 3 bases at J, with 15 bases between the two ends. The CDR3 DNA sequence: TGCAGCGCCTCGCGAAGGGCCGACACTGAAGCTTTCTTT. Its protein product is CSASRRADTEAFF.

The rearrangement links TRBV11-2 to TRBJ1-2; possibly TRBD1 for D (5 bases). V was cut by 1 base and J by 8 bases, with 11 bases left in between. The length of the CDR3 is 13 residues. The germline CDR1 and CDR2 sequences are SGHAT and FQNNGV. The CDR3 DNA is TGTGCCAGCAGCTTAGTAGGGGCGGAGGGCTACACCTTC. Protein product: CASSLVGAEGYTF.

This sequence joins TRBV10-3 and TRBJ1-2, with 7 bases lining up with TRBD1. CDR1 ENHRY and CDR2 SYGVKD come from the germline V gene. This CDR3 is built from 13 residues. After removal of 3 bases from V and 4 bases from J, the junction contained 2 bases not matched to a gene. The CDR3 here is CAISEPGGYGYTF. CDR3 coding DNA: TGTGCCATCAGTGAACCAGGGGGCTATGGCTACACCTTC.

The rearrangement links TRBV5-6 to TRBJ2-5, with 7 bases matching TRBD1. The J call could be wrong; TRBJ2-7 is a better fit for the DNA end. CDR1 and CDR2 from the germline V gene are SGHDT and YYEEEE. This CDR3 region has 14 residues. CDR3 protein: CASTKGQGEYEQYF. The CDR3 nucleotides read TGTGCCAGCACCAAAGGCCAGGGGGAATACGAGCAGTACTTC.

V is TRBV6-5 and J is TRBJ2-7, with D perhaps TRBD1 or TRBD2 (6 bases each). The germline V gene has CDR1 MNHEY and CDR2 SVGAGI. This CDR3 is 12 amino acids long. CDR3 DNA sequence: TGTGTGACGGGGGCTAGTTCCTACGAGCAGTACTTC. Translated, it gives CVTGASSYEQYF.